Listed below are T cell receptor beta chains from one sample, sequenced in a study of cytomegalovirus exposure and HLA in healthy donors. Here immunoSEQ multiplex PCR was the method, and the copy in TCRdb shows in-frame clones only, minus some. The sample lists 180,000 or so clones, approximately 65% occurring once. Sequenced: PBMCs. These receptors were taken from a man between 40 and 49 years old in good health and CMV-seronegative. CDR3s include the opening cysteine and the closing phenylalanine or tryptophan. The order of the fields is V gene, D gene, clone size, J gene, CDR3 protein, CDR3 DNA. D genes are given only for firm matches. Size is stated for part of the rows, as once, few or many counts, or as a class when the clone is expanded.

TRBV19	TRBD1	once	TRBJ1-3	CAKSTGGSGNTIYF	TGTGCCAAATCAACAGGGGGGAGTGGAAACACCATATATTTT
TRBV7-2	TRBD2	.	TRBJ2-7	CASSLGRLAGGDEQYF	TGTGCCAGCAGCTTAGGTAGACTAGCGGGAGGGGACGAGCAGTACTTC
TRBV5-1	.	.	TRBJ2-2	CASSLASRDTSNTGELFF	TGCGCCAGCAGCTTGGCGTCACGGGACACGTCGAACACCGGGGAGCTGTTTTTT
TRBV7-9	TRBD2	.	TRBJ2-4	CASTRGGRDIQYF	TGTGCCAGCACGCGGGGGGGCAGGGACATTCAGTACTTC
TRBV7-2	TRBD1	.	TRBJ2-7	CASSSSQTGAGDEQYF	TGTGCCAGCAGCTCCTCCCAGACAGGGGCCGGCGACGAGCAGTACTTC
TRBV9	TRBD2	.	TRBJ2-7	CASSSRLAGPLEQYF	TGTGCCAGCAGCTCAAGACTAGCGGGGCCCTTGGAGCAGTACTTC
TRBV4-2	.	few	TRBJ2-7	CASSQEQLNYEQYF	TGTGCCAGCAGCCAAGAACAGCTAAACTACGAGCAGTACTTC
TRBV2	TRBD2	few	TRBJ2-5	CASSEAGGTQETQYF	TGTGCCAGCAGTGAAGCGGGGGGGACCCAAGAGACCCAGTACTTC
TRBV29-1	.	few	TRBJ1-1	CSVESGGTEAFF	TGCAGCGTTGAATCTGGAGGCACTGAAGCTTTCTTT
TRBV19	TRBD2	few	TRBJ2-3	CASAPRLAGVGTDTQYF	TGTGCCAGTGCACCGCGGCTAGCGGGAGTCGGGACAGATACGCAGTATTTT
TRBV5-1	.	.	TRBJ2-5	CASRAQETQYF	TGCGCCAGCAGGGCCCAAGAGACCCAGTACTTC
TRBV27	.	few	TRBJ1-3	CASSPWGPFSGNTIYF	TGTGCCAGCAGTCCCTGGGGCCCCTTCTCTGGAAACACCATATATTTT
TRBV19	TRBD1	few	TRBJ1-2	CASSISPSSGTGFGYTF	TGTGCCAGTAGTATATCCCCTTCATCCGGGACAGGGTTTGGCTACACCTTC
TRBV11-2	.	once	TRBJ2-5	CASSLVGASSHQETQYF	TGTGCCAGCAGCTTAGTGGGGGCTAGCTCGCATCAAGAGACCCAGTACTTC
TRBV28	TRBD1	once	TRBJ1-4	CASSSGTVTLWLINEKLFF	TGTGCCAGCAGTTCCGGGACAGTGACCTTGTGGCTGATTAATGAAAAACTGTTTTTT
TRBV7-2	.	few	TRBJ2-5	CASSLTEGATQYF	TGTGCCAGCAGCTTAACGGAGGGGGCGACCCAGTACTTC
TRBV28	.	.	TRBJ2-5	CASSPGSSAGETQYF	TGTGCCAGCAGTCCGGGGTCTAGCGCCGGCGAGACCCAGTACTTC
TRBV19	.	.	TRBJ2-1	CASSTQDSPHNEQFF	TGTGCCAGTAGTACCCAGGACTCGCCCCACAATGAGCAGTTCTTC
TRBV29-1	.	.	TRBJ2-3	CSVGRGDTQYF	TGCAGCGTTGGAAGGGGAGATACGCAGTATTTT
TRBV6-5	TRBD1	.	TRBJ2-3	CAAGQGGTDTQYF	TGTGCCGCCGGACAGGGAGGTACAGATACGCAGTATTTT
TRBV5-6	.	.	TRBJ1-4	CASSYTRRRIIATNEKLFF	TGTGCCAGCAGCTACACAAGAAGGAGAATCATTGCAACTAATGAAAAACTGTTTTTT
TRBV2	.	.	TRBJ2-7	CASSGQGLYEQYF	TGTGCCAGCAGTGGTCAGGGGTTATACGAGCAGTACTTC
TRBV5-1	.	.	TRBJ2-1	CASSSYRSNEQFF	TGCGCCAGCAGCTCGTATAGGAGCAATGAGCAGTTCTTC
TRBV5-4	TRBD1	.	TRBJ1-5	CASSLQGAGQPQHF	TGTGCCAGCAGCCTGCAGGGGGCCGGACAGCCCCAGCATTTT
TRBV10-3	.	.	TRBJ1-4	CAISESRAGVEKLFF	TGTGCCATCAGTGAGTCTCGGGCAGGGGTCGAAAAACTGTTTTTT
TRBV19	TRBD1	.	TRBJ2-1	CASSIGSGTGSKEQFF	TGTGCCAGTAGTATAGGTTCGGGGACAGGGTCCAAGGAGCAGTTCTTC
TRBV19	TRBD1	.	TRBJ2-1	CASSDRDRGNNEQFF	TGTGCCAGTAGCGACCGGGACAGGGGAAACAATGAGCAGTTCTTC
TRBV30	.	.	TRBJ1-2	CARQEVVGYTF	TGTGCCCGCCAGGAGGTCGTTGGCTACACCTTC
TRBV5-4	TRBD1	.	TRBJ1-2	CASGAGGRYGYTF	TGTGCCAGCGGGGCAGGGGGCCGGTATGGCTACACCTTC
TRBV6-5	TRBD1	.	TRBJ1-4	CASSYGQGMGKLFF	TGTGCCAGCAGTTACGGACAGGGAATGGGAAAACTGTTTTTT
TRBV5-1	.	.	TRBJ2-5	CASSLVAGPQETQYF	TGCGCCAGCAGCTTGGTCGCGGGACCCCAAGAGACCCAGTACTTC
TRBV27	.	.	TRBJ2-7	CASSRATDYEQYF	TGTGCCAGCAGCCGCGCCACAGACTACGAGCAGTACTTC
TRBV11-3	TRBD2	.	TRBJ2-1	CASSPPGGNSYNEQFF	TGTGCCAGCAGCCCCCCGGGGGGGAACTCCTACAATGAGCAGTTCTTC
TRBV7-9	.	.	TRBJ2-3	CASRHITGTSATDTQYF	TGTGCCAGCAGGCATATCACCGGGACATCTGCCACAGATACGCAGTATTTT
TRBV30	TRBD1	.	TRBJ2-7	CAWSRDRVYEQYF	TGTGCCTGGTCTCGGGACAGGGTTTACGAGCAGTACTTC
TRBV27	.	.	TRBJ2-2	CASSLRVGGELFF	TGTGCCAGCAGTCTCAGGGTTGGCGGGGAGCTGTTTTTT
TRBV4-1	.	.	TRBJ2-7	CASSQESVPSYEQYF	TGCGCCAGCAGCCAAGAGTCCGTCCCCTCCTACGAGCAGTACTTC
TRBV19	.	few	TRBJ1-6	CASTPGQGNNSPLHF	TGTGCCAGTACCCCTGGGCAGGGTAATAATTCACCCCTCCACTTT
TRBV5-1	.	.	TRBJ2-2	CASSLTRTWTENTNTGELFF	TGCGCCAGCAGCTTGACCAGAACTTGGACAGAGAACACGAACACCGGGGAGCTGTTTTTT
TRBV2	TRBD2	.	TRBJ2-3	CASSGRAADTQYF	TGTGCCAGTAGCGGGAGGGCCGCAGATACGCAGTATTTT
TRBV10-1	TRBD1	.	TRBJ1-5	CASGTGGTGPGNQPQHF	TGCGCCAGCGGAACCGGAGGGACAGGGCCAGGCAATCAGCCCCAGCATTTT
TRBV5-1	.	.	TRBJ2-1	CASSSDAGPYNEQFF	TGCGCCAGCAGCTCCGACGCGGGTCCCTACAATGAGCAGTTCTTC
TRBV5-1	TRBD1	.	TRBJ1-5	CASSLTGAQPQHF	TGCGCCAGCAGCTTGACAGGGGCTCAGCCCCAGCATTTT
TRBV11-1	TRBD1	.	TRBJ1-2	CASSLGTGGDYGYTF	TGTGCCAGCAGCCTGGGGACAGGGGGCGACTATGGCTACACCTTC
TRBV6-1	TRBD1	.	TRBJ2-7	CASKEDRKEQYF	TGTGCCAGCAAGGAGGACAGGAAGGAGCAGTACTTC
TRBV15	TRBD1	.	TRBJ1-1	CATRSDRVGTEAFF	TGTGCCACCAGGTCAGACAGGGTTGGCACTGAAGCTTTCTTT
TRBV7-9	TRBD2	.	TRBJ2-7	CASSLVRLAGNYEQYF	TGTGCCAGCAGCTTAGTTAGGCTAGCGGGGAATTACGAGCAGTACTTC
TRBV10-2	TRBD2	.	TRBJ2-5	CASSDFSGLQETQYF	TGCGCCAGCAGTGACTTTAGCGGGTTGCAAGAGACCCAGTACTTC
TRBV5-6	.	.	TRBJ2-7	CASSLAIGQWVYEQYF	TGTGCCAGCAGCTTGGCTATCGGACAGTGGGTCTACGAGCAGTACTTC
TRBV6-6	.	.	TRBJ1-5	CASRERVKSNQPQHF	TGTGCCAGCCGAGAGAGGGTCAAGAGCAATCAGCCCCAGCATTTT
TRBV10-3	TRBD2	.	TRBJ2-2	CAISTSGNTGELFF	TGTGCCATCAGTACTAGCGGGAACACCGGGGAGCTGTTTTTT
TRBV2	.	.	TRBJ1-5	CASSLAGGASNQPQHF	TGTGCCAGCAGTCTTGCCGGGGGGGCTAGCAATCAGCCCCAGCATTTT
TRBV19	TRBD1	.	TRBJ1-5	CASSKDRGRDEPQHF	TGTGCCAGTAGTAAGGACAGGGGAAGGGATGAGCCCCAGCATTTT
TRBV25-1	.	.	TRBJ2-2	CASSDQRLNTGELFF	TGTGCCAGCAGTGATCAGCGTCTTAACACCGGGGAGCTGTTTTTT
TRBV6-5	.	once	TRBJ2-4	CASSYTPDNKNIQYF	TGTGCCAGCAGTTACACCCCCGACAACAAAAACATTCAGTACTTC